A single sample gave rise to the 30 T cell receptor beta chains below, sequenced in a study of persistence of HIV-infected CD4 T cells. Their specific antigens are unknown. Sequencing used immunoSEQ version 4 in survey mode. The data were produced by immunoSEQ multiplex PCR, yet TCRdb's version contains in-frame clones alone and is incomplete. The sample includes 25,000 to 35,000 clones, roughly 70% of them seen just once. The stimulus was an HIV-1 Gag 15-mer peptide pool, about 1 ug/peptide/mL. Sorting selected CD4+ T cells upregulating both CD40 ligand and CD69. Source: CD4+ T cells sorted from PBMCs after roughly 18-hour stimulation, taken from a patient who received antiretroviral therapy. Receptor source: an adult man with HIV who was CMV-seropositive.

V usage is TRBV2 and J usage is TRBJ2-2; D remains ambiguous. V was shortened by 6 bases and J by 1 base, with 12 bases between the two germline ends. Germline assignment: CDR1 SNHLY and CDR2 FYNNEI. The CDR3 contains 15 residues. The CDR3 sequence is CASRIGSGNTGELFF. CDR3 nucleotide sequence: TGTGCCAGCAGAATCGGTTCGGGGAACACCGGGGAGCTGTTTTTT.

The chain joins TRBV2 to TRBJ2-5; TRBD1 aligns across 8 bases. Germline-derived CDR1 and CDR2 are SNHLY and FYNNEI. CDR3 length: 14 amino acids. V was clipped by 4 bases and J by 5 bases; unmatched bases: 6. The CDR3 bases are TGTGCCAGCAGTGGGAGGACAGGGCCGGAGACCCAGTACTTC. This sequence encodes CASSGRTGPETQYF.

J is TRBJ2-2 and V is TRBV5-4; the D gene is possibly TRBD1 (5 bases). Germline V gene data show CDR1 as SGHNT and CDR2 as YYREEE (reference sequence). The CDR3 runs 14 residues. The germline V and J ends were trimmed by 5 bases and 0 bases, with 8 bases remaining between them. CDR3 region: CASRNRPNTGELFF. In nucleotides, the CDR3 is TGTGCCAGCAGGAACAGGCCGAACACCGGGGAGCTGTTTTTT.

This clone was counted between two and nine times. The chain combines TRBV10-3 with TRBJ2-3; 7 bases are shared with TRBD2. Germline CDR1 and CDR2: ENHRY and SYGVKD. The ends lost 5 bases at V and 2 bases at J; junction bases unmatched: 10. CDR3 length: 16 residues. The CDR3 DNA is TGTGCCATCAGTTCCGGGACTAATTCACCCACAGATACGCAGTATTTT. Translating it yields CAISSGTNSPTDTQYF.

The genes are TRBV5-1 and TRBJ1-2; 10 bases fit TRBD1. There are 15 residues in the CDR3. After removal of 0 bases from V and 4 bases from J, the junction contained 3 bases not matched to a gene. The germline CDR1 and CDR2 sequences are SGHRS and YFSETQ. CDR3 sequence (DNA): TGCGCCAGCAGCTTGGGGACAGGGGGTGTCTATGGCTACACCTTC. Its protein product is CASSLGTGGVYGYTF. The whole variable domain, remainder taken from reference TRBV5-1 and TRBJ1-2, is KAGVTQTPRYLIKTRGQQVTLSCSPISGHRSVSWYQQTPGQGLQFLFEYFSETQRNKGNFPGRFSGRQFSNSRSEMNVSTLELGDSALYLCASSLGTGGVYGYTFGSGTRLTVV.

The chain recombines TRBV7-2 with TRBJ1-2, with unresolved D. This CDR3 comprises 13 residues. The V end lost 4 bases, the J end lost 6 bases, and 12 bases lay between the germline ends. Germline CDR1 SGHTA, CDR2 FQGNSA. The CDR3 region is CASSSMYGDGYTF. Here the CDR3 DNA reads TGTGCCAGCAGCTCCATGTACGGGGATGGCTACACCTTC.

The gene calls are TRBV5-6 and TRBJ2-5, with a weak D call TRBD1 (6 bases). V lost 0 bases and J 1 base, leaving 16 bases between the germline ends. The CDR3 contains 17 residues. Germline V gene lookup returns CDR1 SGHDT and CDR2 YYEEEE. This chain's CDR3 is CASSLAWGRGVQETQYF. CDR3 sequence (DNA): TGTGCCAGCAGCTTGGCATGGGGGCGTGGGGTCCAAGAGACCCAGTACTTC.

V usage is TRBV6-5 and J usage is TRBJ2-1, with TRBD1 identical over 10 bases. CDR1 and CDR2 (germline): MNHEY, SVGAGI. Trimming removed 4 bases from V and 9 bases from J; junction bases left unmatched: 9. The CDR3 is 15 residues long. CDR3 in DNA: TGTGCCAGCAGTTCCCCCGGGACAGGGGTTGGTGAGCAGTTCTTC. Translated, it gives CASSSPGTGVGEQFF.

The chain is built from TRBV29-1 and TRBJ1-1; D gene unclear. V shed 2 bases and J shed 0 bases, with 7 bases lying between them. Germline V gene lookup returns CDR1 SQVTM and CDR2 ANQGSEA. The CDR3 extends over 13 amino acids. CDR3 loop: CSVEKSMNTEAFF. In DNA form, the CDR3 reads TGCAGCGTTGAAAAGTCCATGAACACTGAAGCTTTCTTT.

This chain connects TRBV15 to TRBJ2-7; 8 nucleotides line up with TRBD1. Germline CDR1 and CDR2: LNHNV and YYDKDF (reference sequence). This CDR3 has 14 residues. V lost 5 bases to trimming and J lost 1 base; unmatched junction nucleotides: 4. The CDR3: CATSLRDRSYEQYF. The CDR3 coding sequence is TGTGCCACCAGCCTCCGGGACAGGTCCTACGAGCAGTACTTC.

V is TRBV29-1 and J is TRBJ2-3; 10 bases map to TRBD1. Per the germline V gene, CDR1 is SQVTM and CDR2 is ANQGSEA. V trimming: 7 bases; J trimming: 5 bases; junction bases outside the gene matches: 6. This CDR3 spans 13 amino acids. The CDR3 protein is CSGDRGLGDTQYF. CDR3 DNA sequence: TGCAGCGGGGACAGGGGCCTCGGAGATACGCAGTATTTT.

In the case of this clone: The same CDR3 also results from other DNA sequences found in this sample. The chain carries TRBV7-9 and TRBJ2-1, with D possibly TRBD1 on 6 matching bases. Germline V CDR1 and CDR2: SEHNR, FQNEAQ (reference sequence). The CDR3 is made up of 13 amino acids. V lost 3 bases to trimming and J lost 7 bases, with 10 bases between them. The CDR3 nucleotides are TGTGCCAGCAGCTTCCTACAGGGAAATGAGCAGTTCTTC. It specifies CASSFLQGNEQFF.

The rearrangement joins TRBV6-1 to TRBJ1-5, with 7 positions matching TRBD1. CDR3 length: 15 amino acids. V was pared by 3 bases and J by 1 base, with 3 bases of the junction left unmatched. Germline values: CDR1 MNHNS, CDR2 SASEGT. CDR3 sequence (DNA): TGTGCCAGCAGTGACAGGGGGGTGAGCAATCAGCCCCAGCATTTT. It yields the protein CASSDRGVSNQPQHF.

This clone has just a few counts. V and J are TRBV19 and TRBJ2-5, with 7 bases that match TRBD1. V lost 5 bases to trimming and J lost 4 bases; unmatched junction nucleotides: 16. The CDR3 loop spans 17 amino acids. Germline values: CDR1 LNHDA, CDR2 SQIVND (reference sequence). The CDR3 is CASSLGRNRGLGETQYF. Written as DNA, the CDR3 is TGTGCCAGTAGTTTAGGCCGCAATAGGGGGCTGGGAGAGACCCAGTACTTC.

This CDR3 is CASTRQEPNYGYTF. The CDR3, as DNA: TGTGCCAGCACCCGACAGGAGCCTAACTATGGCTACACCTTC. This sequence joins TRBV2 and TRBJ1-2; weak D call: TRBD1 (6 bases). Germline V gene lookup returns CDR1 SNHLY and CDR2 FYNNEI. This CDR3 contains 14 residues. V gave up 7 bases and J gave up 0 bases, with 12 bases separating them. Full variable domain (remainder filled in from reference TRBV2 and TRBJ1-2): EPEVTQTPSHQVTQMGQEVILRCVPISNHLYFYWYRQILGQKVEFLVSFYNNEISEKSEIFDDQFSVERPDGSNFTLKIRSTKLEDSAMYFCASTRQEPNYGYTFGSGTRLTVV.

The chain joins TRBV13 to TRBJ1-3; D not certain. Trimming removed 1 base at V and 4 bases at J, with 11 bases between. Germline CDR1 is PRHDT and CDR2 is FYEKMQ (reference sequence). This CDR3 contains 15 residues. The DNA of the CDR3 is TGTGCCAGCAGCTTAGAGAGGGTGGGAGGAAACACCATATATTTT. It codes for CASSLERVGGNTIYF.

The gene calls are TRBV19 and TRBJ1-2, with D perhaps matching TRBD1 (6 bases). The germline V gene has CDR1 LNHDA and CDR2 SQIVND (reference sequence). The CDR3 is 13 residues long. The V and J ends lost 7 bases and 7 bases respectively, with 16 bases between them. The CDR3 DNA follows: TGTGCCAGTAACACTAACGGGGGGCTTGGCTACACCTTC. It encodes CASNTNGGLGYTF.

This chain joins TRBV2 and TRBJ2-2, with D tentatively TRBD1 (5 bases). The germline V gene encodes CDR1 SNHLY and CDR2 FYNNEI. This CDR3 has 14 amino acids. Trimming took 1 base from V and 7 from J, leaving 10 bases between them. The CDR3 is CASSEGVGRGELFF. Here the CDR3 DNA reads TGTGCCAGCAGTGAAGGGGTGGGGCGCGGGGAGCTGTTTTTT.

The chain links TRBV27 to TRBJ1-6; D gene uncertain. Germline CDR1 reads MNHEY; CDR2 reads SMNVEV (reference sequence). The CDR3 contains 18 residues. The V gene lost 5 bases and the J gene lost 0 bases, with 17 bases spanning the gap. The CDR3 reads CASSPTRGQSSYNSPLHF. DNA of the CDR3: TGTGCCAGCAGTCCCACCCGAGGGCAGAGCTCCTATAATTCACCCCTCCACTTT.

V is TRBV18 and J is TRBJ2-7; D assignment may be TRBD1 or TRBD2 (5 bases each). V dropped 3 bases and J dropped 0 bases, with 24 bases sitting between them. This CDR3 region has 19 residues. Germline V gives CDR1 KGHSH, CDR2 LQKENI. CDR3 amino acids: CASSPSPGPRPLSSYEQYF. CDR3 DNA: TGTGCCAGCTCACCGTCGCCGGGACCCCGTCCTTTAAGCTCCTACGAGCAGTACTTC.

The chain links TRBV5-6 to TRBJ2-7; either TRBD1 or TRBD2 may fit D (5 bases each). The CDR3 totals 14 residues. Germline loops: CDR1 SGHDT, CDR2 YYEEEE. The germline V and J ends were trimmed by 3 bases and 2 bases, with 12 bases remaining between them. The DNA of the CDR3 is TGTGCCAGCAGCTGGGGCGACGGGACCTACGAGCAGTACTTC. Encoded protein: CASSWGDGTYEQYF. The variable domain in full, with the rest retrieved from reference TRBV5-6 and TRBJ2-7, is DAGVTQSPTHLIKTRGQQVTLRCSPKSGHDTVSWYQQALGQGPQFIFQYYEEEERQRGNFPDRFSGHQFPNYSSELNVNALLLGDSALYLCASSWGDGTYEQYFGPGTRLTVT.

This clone occurred once. The chain recombines TRBV4-1 with TRBJ2-2; D unclear. The CDR3 totals 14 residues. The ends were cut back, 6 bases at V and 4 bases at J, with 12 bases in the middle. CDR1 is MGHRA, CDR2 YSYEKL, per germline. The CDR3 protein is CASSFRAPTGELFF. Written as DNA, the CDR3 is TGCGCCAGCAGTTTCCGGGCCCCCACCGGGGAGCTGTTTTTT.

The sample holds one count of this clone. V gene TRBV6-1 combines with J gene TRBJ1-1; 7 bases match TRBD1. Per the germline V gene, CDR1 is MNHNS and CDR2 is SASEGT. The CDR3 has 14 residues. The J segment lost 1 base and the V segment lost 5 bases, leaving 4 bases of the junction unmatched. The chain's CDR3 is CASSRDSRNTEAFF. The CDR3 DNA reads as TGTGCCAGCAGTAGGGACAGCCGGAACACTGAAGCTTTCTTT.

This chain connects TRBV7-8 to TRBJ2-6; the D gene is possibly TRBD1 (6 bases). The CDR3 runs 13 residues. Trimming left V 1 base short and J 12 bases short, with 10 bases between. CDR1 and CDR2 from the germline V gene are SGHVS and FQNEAQ. This CDR3 is CASSLDRARVLTF. CDR3 sequence (DNA): TGTGCCAGCAGCTTAGACAGGGCACGCGTCCTGACTTTC. Drawing the rest from reference TRBV7-8 and TRBJ2-6, the complete variable domain is GAGVSQSPRYKVAKRGQDVALRCDPISGHVSLFWYQQALGQGPEFLTYFQNEAQLDKSGLPSDRFFAERPEGSVSTLKIQRTQQEDSAVYLCASSLDRARVLTFGAGSRLTVL.

The V call is TRBV5-5, the J call TRBJ1-2; 9 bases map to TRBD1. Germline V gives CDR1 SGHKS, CDR2 YYEKEE (reference sequence). With 3 bases clipped from V and 8 bases from J, the junction kept 5 bases outside the gene matches. The CDR3 consists of 13 residues. The CDR3 bases are TGTGCCAGCAGCTCACAGGGGGCGGAGGGCTACACCTTC. Translation: CASSSQGAEGYTF.

The count of this clone is one. This chain joins TRBV7-8 and TRBJ2-3, with D hard to call. CDR1 is SGHVS and CDR2 is FQNEAQ in the germline V gene. CDR3 length equals 12 residues. V was pared by 5 bases and J by 3 bases, with 6 bases between. The CDR3 sequence: CASSLQTDTQYF. The CDR3 DNA follows: TGTGCCAGCAGCCTACAAACAGATACGCAGTATTTT. Complete variable domain (other parts from reference TRBV7-8 and TRBJ2-3): GAGVSQSPRYKVAKRGQDVALRCDPISGHVSLFWYQQALGQGPEFLTYFQNEAQLDKSGLPSDRFFAERPEGSVSTLKIQRTQQEDSAVYLCASSLQTDTQYFGPGTRLTVL.

The chain joins TRBV4-1 to TRBJ1-4; 8 bases agree with TRBD1. This CDR3 comprises 17 residues. Germline V lookup: CDR1 MGHRA, CDR2 YSYEKL. J lost 2 bases, V lost 3 bases, and 8 bases had no gene match. CDR3 nucleotides: TGCGCCAGCAGCCATGACGCTTGGACAGGGACTAATGAAAAACTGTTTTTT. Its protein is CASSHDAWTGTNEKLFF.

The rearrangement joins TRBV28 to TRBJ1-1; 8 bases align to TRBD1. The germline V gene encodes CDR1 MDHEN and CDR2 SYDVKM. The V gene end was trimmed by 2 bases and the J gene end by 0 bases; junction bases not matched to a gene: 8. The CDR3 sequence is 17 residues long. The CDR3 sequence is CASSLVRGRGLNTEAFF. CDR3 bases: TGTGCCAGCAGTTTAGTCCGGGGCAGGGGGCTGAACACTGAAGCTTTCTTT.

The J gene is TRBJ2-3, the V gene TRBV6-5; D ambiguous. Per the germline V gene, CDR1 is MNHEY and CDR2 is SVGAGI. Trimming left V 6 bases short and J 6 bases short, with 7 bases between. The CDR3 loop spans 11 amino acids. CDR3 residues: CASRQWDTQYF. The CDR3 DNA sequence: TGTGCCAGCAGGCAGTGGGATACGCAGTATTTT.

The chain uses TRBV4-2 and TRBJ1-2, with unresolved D. V was clipped by 5 bases and J by 14 bases, with 18 bases between them. Per germline, CDR1 LGHNA and CDR2 YNFKEQ. This CDR3 is built from 12 residues. This CDR3 is CASSSRHQSNTF. The CDR3 DNA reads TGTGCCAGCAGCTCCCGACACCAATCGAATACCTTC.